These 20 T cell receptor beta chains came from one sample sequenced in a study of spatial heterogeneity in lung cancer. Regarding time point: sample taken at primary tumor resection. Their antigens remain unidentified. Study-level results: Mutation tallies in tumors tracked expanded intratumoral alpha and beta TCR counts.

TCRdb independently ran MiXCR on the 5' RACE reads; one entry per CDR3 protein. The top ten hold approximately 28% of the sample, which has around 10,000 distinct CDR3 sequences, around 6.3% seen once. The material was lung tumor tissue, obtained at surgery. The receptor source for this set is a male donor with early-stage non-small cell lung cancer.

The chain carries TRBV7-9 and TRBJ1-2; 9 nucleotides match TRBD1. In germline, CDR1 is SEHNR, CDR2 FQNEAQ (reference sequence). V dropped 5 bases and J dropped 5; count of bases not matched to a gene: 12. The CDR3 consists of 16 residues. Written as DNA, the CDR3 is TGTGCCAGCAGCCACAACAACAGGGGGCGCGAGTATGGCTACACCTTC. Encoded protein: CASSHNNRGREYGYTF.

This clonotype has ten or more counts. The gene calls are TRBV28 and TRBJ2-4; TRBD2 matches at 9 bases. This CDR3 has 15 amino acids. Per the germline V gene, CDR1 is MDHEN and CDR2 is SYDVKM. The ends lost 8 bases at V and 0 bases at J; junction bases unmatched: 5. The CDR3 DNA reads TGTGCCAGCGAAACTAGCGGGTTAGCCAAAAACATTCAGTACTTC. As protein: CASETSGLAKNIQYF.

This sequence joins TRBV12-3 or TRBV12-4 and TRBJ2-1; D is ambiguous. There are 14 residues in the CDR3. The V end lost 6 bases, the J end lost 8 bases, and 17 bases lay between the germline ends. Here the CDR3 reads CASRMAASGDEQFF. The CDR3 DNA follows: TGTGCCAGCAGGATGGCTGCAAGTGGGGATGAGCAGTTCTTC.

This clonotype is large (0.1 to 1%) by share. The chain employs TRBV2 and TRBJ2-5; 8 nucleotides agree with TRBD1. The CDR3 is 14 residues long. J lost 5 bases, V lost 4 bases, and 6 bases had no gene match. Per the germline V gene, CDR1 is SNHLY and CDR2 is FYNNEI. The CDR3 sequence: CASSATGQGETQYF. The CDR3, as DNA: TGTGCCAGCAGTGCGACAGGACAGGGTGAGACCCAGTACTTC. Based on the CDR3 plus reference TRBV2 and TRBJ2-5, the full variable domain is EPEVTQTPSHQVTQMGQEVILRCVPISNHLYFYWYRQILGQKVEFLVSFYNNEISEKSEIFDDQFSVERPDGSNFTLKIRSTKLEDSAMYFCASSATGQGETQYFGPGTRLLVL.

This clonotype was seen at least ten times. This sequence joins TRBV4-3 and TRBJ1-2, with TRBD1 as a possible D gene (5 bases). V was clipped by 3 bases and J by 6 bases, with 17 bases between them. Per the germline V gene, CDR1 is LGHNA and CDR2 is YSLEER. The CDR3 totals 15 residues. The CDR3 sequence is CASSQDARDGNGYTF. CDR3 DNA: TGCGCCAGCAGCCAGGACGCCAGGGATGGGAATGGCTACACCTTC.

This clonotype has ten or more counts. The rearrangement joins TRBV11-2 to TRBJ2-3; D is unclear. The CDR3 has 12 residues. Germline CDR1 reads SGHAT; CDR2 reads FQNNGV. The V end was cut by 3 bases, the J end by 0 bases, with 1 base between. CDR3 sequence: CASSLSTDTQYF. CDR3 nucleotides: TGTGCCAGCAGCTTGAGCACAGATACGCAGTATTTT.

The chain has TRBV5-4 and TRBJ2-4, with D unclear. This CDR3 comprises 13 residues. CDR1 SGHNT and CDR2 YYREEE come from the germline V gene (reference sequence). The V and J ends lost 4 bases and 6 bases respectively, with 11 bases between them. The CDR3 spells CASSHPDGNIQYF. CDR3 DNA sequence: TGTGCCAGCAGCCATCCAGACGGAAACATTCAGTACTTC. Variable domain in full (rest from reference TRBV5-4 and TRBJ2-4): ETGVTQSPTHLIKTRGQQVTLRCSSQSGHNTVSWYQQALGQGPQFIFQYYREEENGRGNFPPRFSGLQFPNYSSELNVNALELDDSALYLCASSHPDGNIQYFGAGTRLSVL.

This clonotype was seen repeatedly, ten times or more. The chain recombines TRBV7-9 with TRBJ1-4; 8 bases align to TRBD1. The CDR3 loop spans 15 amino acids. With 4 bases clipped from V and 7 bases from J, the junction kept 8 bases outside the gene matches. CDR1 and CDR2 (germline): SEHNR, FQNEAQ (reference sequence). The DNA of the CDR3 is TGTGCCAGCAGCTCAGGACAGGGAGGGCGTGAAAAACTGTTTTTT. Encoded protein: CASSSGQGGREKLFF.

This clonotype was recorded at least ten times. The chain couples TRBV20-1 to TRBJ1-6, with TRBD1 as a possible D gene (5 bases). Germline CDR1 DFQATT, CDR2 SNEGSKA (reference sequence). V lost 0 bases, J lost 10 bases, and 16 bases lay in between. The CDR3 consists of 15 residues. CDR3 nucleotide sequence: TGCAGTGCTAGAGATGCTGCGGGGGGTAGGTCACCCCTCCACTTT. The encoded protein is CSARDAAGGRSPLHF.

The chain is built from TRBV30 and TRBJ1-5, with D unresolved. V was trimmed by 1 base and J by 4 bases, leaving 8 bases between them. Germline V gene data show CDR1 as GTSNPN and CDR2 as SVGIG (reference sequence). The CDR3 extends over 13 amino acids. CDR3 in DNA: TGTGCCTGGAGTGAGGCCCATAATCAGCCCCAGCATTTT. Translation gives CAWSEAHNQPQHF.

By its share, this clonotype is medium-sized. The chain uses TRBV7-2 and TRBJ2-3; 13 bases align to TRBD2. The CDR3 is 18 residues long. Germline V gene data show CDR1 as SGHTA and CDR2 as FQGNSA. The V gene end was trimmed by 5 bases and the J gene end by 6 bases; junction bases not matched to a gene: 14. CDR3 region: CASSPETSGGSRPDTQYF. In DNA form, the CDR3 reads TGTGCCAGCAGCCCGGAGACTAGCGGGGGGTCGCGTCCGGATACGCAGTATTTT.

The chain combines TRBV6-2 or TRBV6-3 with TRBJ1-5; possibly TRBD1 for D (5 bases). V lost 1 base, J lost 7 bases, and 17 bases lay in between. The CDR3 has 16 residues. CDR1 is MNHEY and CDR2 is SVGEGT in the germline V gene. The CDR3 region is CASSYLSSTGDQPQHF. As DNA, the CDR3 is TGTGCCAGCAGTTACTTATCATCGACCGGGGACCAGCCCCAGCATTTT.

This clonotype appeared many times. The chain joins TRBV28 to TRBJ2-2, with D maybe TRBD1 (5 bases). The germline V and J ends were trimmed by 3 bases and 5 bases, with 13 bases remaining between them. This CDR3 contains 15 residues. Germline loops: CDR1 MDHEN, CDR2 SYDVKM. The CDR3 is CASSLVLQDTGELFF. The CDR3 nucleotides are TGTGCCAGCAGTTTGGTATTACAGGATACCGGGGAGCTGTTTTTT.

V is TRBV6-6 and J is TRBJ1-1, with 9 bases aligning to TRBD1. The germline gives CDR1 MNHNY, CDR2 SVGAGI (reference sequence). V shed 4 bases and J 4 bases; nucleotides not matched to a gene: 10. The CDR3 contains 16 residues. Written as DNA, the CDR3 is TGTGCCAGCAGTTTACCCAGGACAGGGGTGAGCACTGAAGCTTTCTTT. This sequence encodes CASSLPRTGVSTEAFF.

The chain combines TRBV6-2 or TRBV6-3 with TRBJ2-1, with 11 nucleotides matching TRBD2. Germline V gene sequence: CDR1 MNHEY, CDR2 SVGEGT. Trimming removed 7 bases from V and 6 bases from J; junction bases left unmatched: 8. The CDR3 totals 15 residues. The CDR3 spells CASNWLAGGPNEQFF. As DNA, the CDR3 is TGTGCCAGCAATTGGTTAGCGGGGGGGCCCAATGAGCAGTTCTTC.

This clonotype has at least ten counts. The chain has TRBV5-1 and TRBJ2-3, with 10 positions matching TRBD2. Unmatched junction bases numbered 2, after V lost 1 base and J lost 0 bases. Germline-derived CDR1 and CDR2 are SGHRS and YFSETQ. The CDR3 has 16 residues. As DNA, the CDR3 is TGCGCCAGCAGCTTGTTACTAGCGGGGAGCACAGATACGCAGTATTTT. It is translated as CASSLLLAGSTDTQYF. The full variable domain, its missing parts supplied by reference TRBV5-1 and TRBJ2-3, is KAGVTQTPRYLIKTRGQQVTLSCSPISGHRSVSWYQQTPGQGLQFLFEYFSETQRNKGNFPGRFSGRQFSNSRSEMNVSTLELGDSALYLCASSLLLAGSTDTQYFGPGTRLTVL.

This clonotype is termed medium-sized. The V call is TRBV7-2, the J call TRBJ2-3; D possibly corresponds to TRBD1 (6 bases). CDR1 and CDR2 from the germline V gene are SGHTA and FQGNSA. V was clipped by 2 bases and J by 6 bases, with 18 bases between them. The CDR3 is 16 amino acids. The CDR3 is CASSLPGASLSDTQYF. The CDR3, as DNA: TGTGCCAGCAGCTTACCAGGGGCTAGCTTATCGGATACGCAGTATTTT.

This clonotype is termed medium-sized (0.01 to 0.1%). The V gene is TRBV29-1, the J gene TRBJ2-1; 8 positions agree with TRBD2. Germline assignment: CDR1 SQVTM and CDR2 ANQGSEA. The length of the CDR3 is 16 residues. The J segment lost 5 bases and the V segment lost 0 bases, leaving 9 bases of the junction unmatched. The CDR3 DNA reads as TGCAGCGTTGAAGATCATAGCGGGGAGGCCAACAATGAGCAGTTCTTC. It encodes CSVEDHSGEANNEQFF.

This clonotype was counted many times. The chain links TRBV5-6 to TRBJ1-4; D is unresolved. This CDR3 spans 17 amino acids. Deletions cut 0 bases from V and 7 bases from J, with 19 bases between. Germline V lookup: CDR1 SGHDT, CDR2 YYEEEE. CDR3 bases: TGTGCCAGCAGCTTGGTCCCCAATACGCAACGGAGTGAAAAACTGTTTTTT. Residues: CASSLVPNTQRSEKLFF.

This clonotype was observed at least ten times. This chain joins TRBV4-3 and TRBJ1-1, with no clear D. The CDR3 is 15 residues long. Germline CDR1 and CDR2: LGHNA and YSLEER. Trimming stripped 0 bases from V and 1 base from J, with 9 bases between. CDR3 DNA: TGCGCCAGCAGCCAAGAGCGGAGCACGAACACTGAAGCTTTCTTT. Protein sequence: CASSQERSTNTEAFF.